What follows describes a single T cell receptor beta chain. Via MiXCR, TCRdb re-called the 5' RACE reads, giving one row per CDR3 protein. The sample records some 60,000 distinct CDR3 sequences, around 9% being singletons. This CDR3 has 14 residues. With 7 bases clipped from V and 0 bases from J, the junction kept 8 bases outside the gene matches. The germline V gene has CDR1 SQVTM and CDR2 ANQGSEA. The record originates from a study of early T cells in non-severe SARS-CoV-2 infection. The chain is built from TRBV29-1 and TRBJ2-7; 8 bases map to TRBD1. The sequenced material came from whole blood. This TCR derives from an adult who was a healthcare worker with PCR-confirmed SARS-CoV-2 infection or an uninfected control (not recorded which). CDR3 in amino acids: CSARQGLLSYEQYF. The DNA for the CDR3 is TGCAGCGCCAGACAGGGGCTACTCTCCTACGAGCAGTACTTC.